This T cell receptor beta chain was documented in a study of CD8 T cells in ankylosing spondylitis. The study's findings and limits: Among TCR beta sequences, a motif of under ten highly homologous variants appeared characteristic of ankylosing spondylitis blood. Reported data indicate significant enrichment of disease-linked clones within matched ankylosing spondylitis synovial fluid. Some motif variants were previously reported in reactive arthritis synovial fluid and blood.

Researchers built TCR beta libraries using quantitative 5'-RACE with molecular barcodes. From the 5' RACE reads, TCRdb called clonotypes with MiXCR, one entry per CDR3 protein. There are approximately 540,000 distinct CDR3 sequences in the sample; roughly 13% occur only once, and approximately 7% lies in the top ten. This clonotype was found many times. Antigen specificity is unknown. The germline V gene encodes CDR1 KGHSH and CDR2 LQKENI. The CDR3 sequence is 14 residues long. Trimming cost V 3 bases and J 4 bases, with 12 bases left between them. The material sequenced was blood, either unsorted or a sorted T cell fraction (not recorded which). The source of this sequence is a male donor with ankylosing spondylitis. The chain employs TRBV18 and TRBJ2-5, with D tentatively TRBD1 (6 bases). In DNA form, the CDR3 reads TGTGCCAGCTCACCGGGGGCAGACGGAGAGACCCAGTACTTC. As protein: CASSPGADGETQYF.